Each of the 28 T cell receptor beta chains below was sequenced from the same sample in a study of graft-versus-host responses after intestinal transplantation. The repertoire was sequenced with immunoSEQ multiplex PCR; TCRdb's copy has only in-frame clones and lacks some. The data contain some 95,000 clones, around nine tenths of them singletons. Antigen specificity for these receptors is unknown. This sample comprised unstimulated CD8+ T cells sorted from spleen or lymph node cells, obtained before intestinal transplant. All receptors derive from a human donor who received an intestinal transplant.

The rearrangement links TRBV4-1 to TRBJ2-7, with 8 bases fitting TRBD1. The CDR3 is made up of 16 amino acids. Trimming at V came to 3 bases and at J to 3 bases, leaving 10 bases not matched to a gene. Germline CDR1 MGHRA, CDR2 YSYEKL. This CDR3 reads CASSQVYRDRNYEQYF. The DNA for the CDR3 is TGCGCCAGCAGCCAGGTATACCGGGACAGGAACTACGAGCAGTACTTC.

This rearrangement joins TRBV7-8 to TRBJ1-4; D not certain. The V end was cut by 5 bases, the J end by 8 bases, with 12 bases between. The CDR3 runs to 13 residues. Germline V gene data show CDR1 as SGHVS and CDR2 as FQNEAQ. The CDR3 bases are TGTGCCAGCAGCCATCGAGGTTGGGAAAAACTGTTTTTT. This translates into CASSHRGWEKLFF.

This sequence joins TRBV5-6 and TRBJ1-5; D unclear. Germline V CDR1 and CDR2: SGHDT, YYEEEE. The V end lost 0 bases, the J end lost 5 bases, and 9 bases lay between the germline ends. CDR3 size: 14 residues. CDR3 loop: CASSLGGRDQPQHF. The CDR3 DNA follows: TGTGCCAGCAGCTTGGGCGGGAGGGATCAGCCCCAGCATTTT. The full variable domain, rest sourced from reference TRBV5-6 and TRBJ1-5, is DAGVTQSPTHLIKTRGQQVTLRCSPKSGHDTVSWYQQALGQGPQFIFQYYEEEERQRGNFPDRFSGHQFPNYSSELNVNALLLGDSALYLCASSLGGRDQPQHFGDGTRLSIL.

The chain carries TRBV7-9 and TRBJ1-4; no clear D gene. Looked up from germline, CDR1 is SEHNR and CDR2 is FQNEAQ (reference sequence). The CDR3 has 14 amino acids. The V end was cut by 5 bases, the J end by 7 bases, with 14 bases between. As DNA, the CDR3 is TGTGCCAGCAGCCAGACGGAGGGTGGTGAAAAACTGTTTTTT. It translates to CASSQTEGGEKLFF.

Only one count was recorded for this clone. The V gene is TRBV5-6, the J gene TRBJ1-1; TRBD1 aligns across 8 bases. CDR1 and CDR2 (germline): SGHDT, YYEEEE. V shed 4 bases and J 7 bases; nucleotides not matched to a gene: 9. CDR3 length equals 14 residues. CDR3 residues: CASSTSRGQGEAFF. The DNA of the CDR3 is TGTGCCAGCAGCACGTCCAGGGGGCAGGGTGAAGCTTTCTTT.

V is TRBV30 and J is TRBJ1-1, with a tentative D call TRBD1 (6 bases). Germline CDR1 and CDR2: GTSNPN and SVGIG (reference sequence). V lost 4 bases to trimming and J lost 3 bases, with 18 bases between them. The CDR3 extends over 15 amino acids. The CDR3, as DNA: TGTGCCTGGACCCCCCGGGGGGCCCTTTACACTGAAGCTTTCTTT. Its translation: CAWTPRGALYTEAFF.

This chain joins TRBV6-1 and TRBJ1-5; 9 bases agree with TRBD1. The V gene end was trimmed by 6 bases and the J gene end by 3 bases; junction bases not matched to a gene: 12. The CDR3 is 17 residues long. Germline loops: CDR1 MNHNS, CDR2 SASEGT. The CDR3 loop is CASREMTGGMDNQPQHF. The CDR3 DNA sequence: TGTGCCAGCAGGGAAATGACAGGGGGGATGGACAATCAGCCCCAGCATTTT.

The rearrangement uses TRBV28 and TRBJ2-1; 10 nucleotides line up with TRBD2. With V trimmed by 2 bases and J by 0 bases, 7 bases remained unmatched. Per germline, CDR1 MDHEN and CDR2 SYDVKM. This CDR3 comprises 18 residues. DNA for the CDR3: TGTGCCAGCAGTTTAGGGGTAGCGGGAGGCCTCTCCTACAATGAGCAGTTCTTC. It codes for CASSLGVAGGLSYNEQFF. Together with reference TRBV28 and TRBJ2-1, the CDR3 gives the full variable domain: DVKVTQSSRYLVKRTGEKVFLECVQDMDHENMFWYRQDPGLGLRLIYFSYDVKMKEKGDIPEGYSVSREKKERFSLILESASTNQTSMYLCASSLGVAGGLSYNEQFFGPGTRLTVL.

This clone appeared once. The rearrangement uses TRBV27 and TRBJ2-1, with D tentatively TRBD1 (8 bases). CDR3 length: 14 amino acids. Germline CDR1 and CDR2: MNHEY and SMNVEV (reference sequence). The V end lost 5 bases, the J end lost 9 bases, and 17 bases lay between the germline ends. Here the CDR3 DNA reads TGTGCCAGCAGTGGTTACAGGGGGGGGATTGAGCAGTTCTTC. As protein: CASSGYRGGIEQFF.

The chain combines TRBV19 with TRBJ2-1; D is unclear. V was trimmed by 7 bases and J by 0 bases, leaving 13 bases between them. The length of the CDR3 is 15 residues. Germline assignment: CDR1 LNHDA and CDR2 SQIVND (reference sequence). CDR3 region: CASNRELSSYNEQFF. CDR3 bases: TGTGCCAGTAACCGAGAGTTGAGCTCCTACAATGAGCAGTTCTTC.

This chain links TRBV28 with TRBJ2-1; D is ambiguous. This CDR3 contains 11 residues. The V gene lost 3 bases and the J gene lost 8 bases, with 5 bases spanning the gap. Germline lookup yields CDR1 MDHEN and CDR2 SYDVKM. CDR3: CASSFPDEQFF. For the CDR3, the DNA is TGTGCCAGCAGTTTTCCTGATGAGCAGTTCTTC.

The gene calls are TRBV27 and TRBJ2-2; 10 bases are shared with TRBD1. Germline CDR1 and CDR2: MNHEY and SMNVEV (reference sequence). This CDR3 is 15 amino acids long. The junction had 6 bases not matched to a gene; V was cut back by 6 bases and J by 5 bases. The CDR3: CASSWTGGWTGELFF. The CDR3 DNA is TGTGCCAGCAGCTGGACAGGGGGGTGGACCGGGGAGCTGTTTTTT.

This chain uses TRBV7-9 with TRBJ2-2; 9 bases line up with TRBD1. Trimming at V came to 1 base and at J to 3 bases, leaving 6 bases not matched to a gene. The CDR3 has 17 amino acids. Germline V gene data show CDR1 as SEHNR and CDR2 as FQNEAQ (reference sequence). The CDR3 DNA follows: TGTGCCAGCAGCTTAGTACCCGGGACAGGGCACACCGGGGAGCTGTTTTTT. Translated: CASSLVPGTGHTGELFF.

This clone is a singleton in its sample. The rearrangement uses TRBV4-1 and TRBJ2-2, with TRBD1 matching 8 bases. From germline, CDR1 is MGHRA and CDR2 YSYEKL. Trimming at V came to 3 bases and at J to 1 base, leaving 1 base not matched to a gene. This CDR3 spans 15 amino acids. The CDR3 loop is CASSQGTGNTGELFF. The CDR3 region has the DNA TGCGCCAGCAGCCAGGGGACAGGGAACACCGGGGAGCTGTTTTTT.

This clone was recorded only once. The same CDR3 can be traced to other DNA sequences in this sample. This chain connects TRBV27 to TRBJ2-2; TRBD2 is a possible D gene (5 bases). Germline CDR1 and CDR2: MNHEY and SMNVEV (reference sequence). V was shortened by 4 bases and J by 4 bases, with 16 bases between the two germline ends. This CDR3 has 16 residues. The CDR3: CASSSDLGRGTGELFF. The DNA for the CDR3 is TGTGCCAGCAGTTCGGATTTGGGTCGGGGCACCGGGGAGCTGTTTTTT.

In its sample, this clone was seen a few times. The gene calls are TRBV10-2 and TRBJ2-7; 9 positions match TRBD2. The germline gives CDR1 WSHSY, CDR2 SAAADI. The ends lost 9 bases at V and 3 bases at J; junction bases unmatched: 6. The CDR3 is made up of 13 amino acids. The CDR3 sequence: CASSGGPYYEQYF. The CDR3 nucleotides are TGCGCCAGTAGCGGGGGTCCCTACTACGAGCAGTACTTC.

This chain uses TRBV2 with TRBJ1-4, with 8 bases identical to TRBD1. The CDR3 sequence is 16 residues long. Germline CDR1 and CDR2: SNHLY and FYNNEI. V gave up 2 bases and J gave up 5 bases; unmatched junction bases: 7. CDR3 in amino acids: CASSEIPGQANEKLFF. The DNA of the CDR3 is TGTGCCAGCAGTGAAATCCCGGGACAGGCAAATGAAAAACTGTTTTTT.

CDR3 protein: CASSLGQGYYEQYF. CDR3 coding DNA: TGCGCCAGCAGCTTGGGGCAGGGCTACTACGAGCAGTACTTC. V and J are TRBV5-1 and TRBJ2-7; the D gene is possibly TRBD1 (5 bases). CDR3 length: 14 amino acids. CDR1 and CDR2 from the germline V gene are SGHRS and YFSETQ. The germline V and J ends were trimmed by 0 bases and 3 bases, with 10 bases remaining between them.

This clone has just a few counts. This chain connects TRBV30 to TRBJ2-7; weak D call: TRBD2 (7 bases). Per germline, CDR1 GTSNPN and CDR2 SVGIG (reference sequence). The CDR3 is 17 amino acids. Trimming shortened V by 0 bases and J by 1 base, and 19 bases separated the two germline ends. In DNA, the CDR3 is TGTGCCTGGAGTGTCCCCTTCGCGGGGGCCGTTTCCTACGAGCAGTACTTC. Translation: CAWSVPFAGAVSYEQYF.

This chain connects TRBV29-1 to TRBJ2-1; a weak D match, TRBD1 (5 bases). The CDR3 sequence is 10 residues long. Germline V gene data show CDR1 as SQVTM and CDR2 as ANQGSEA. As DNA, the CDR3 is TGCAGTGTGGGGCCCAATGAGCAGTTCTTC. Protein: CSVGPNEQFF.

The chain is built from TRBV4-1 and TRBJ1-4, with 10 bases matching TRBD1. The ends lost 4 bases at V and 7 bases at J; junction bases unmatched: 3. The germline gives CDR1 MGHRA, CDR2 YSYEKL. CDR3 length: 14 residues. CDR3 DNA: TGCGCCAGCAGCCTCCGGGACAGGGGTGAAAAACTGTTTTTT. Translated: CASSLRDRGEKLFF.

This clone is a singleton in its sample. This chain uses TRBV29-1 with TRBJ2-7; 9 positions agree with TRBD2. Germline CDR1 SQVTM, CDR2 ANQGSEA. V lost 3 bases, J lost 6 bases, and 12 bases stayed unmatched. The CDR3 runs 15 residues. The CDR3 DNA sequence: TGCAGCGTTGATCTTGTCCTAGCGGGGATTAGCGAGCAGTACTTC. Its protein is CSVDLVLAGISEQYF.

The chain links TRBV4-1 to TRBJ2-5, with 10 nucleotides matching TRBD2. The CDR3 is made up of 14 amino acids. Trimming removed 4 bases from V and 4 bases from J; junction bases left unmatched: 3. Germline lookup yields CDR1 MGHRA and CDR2 YSYEKL. The CDR3 loop is CASSRSGRGETQYF. The CDR3 DNA follows: TGCGCCAGCAGCCGAAGCGGGAGGGGAGAGACCCAGTACTTC.

The gene calls are TRBV29-1 and TRBJ2-1; perhaps TRBD2 as D (5 bases). CDR3 length: 15 amino acids. Germline-derived CDR1 and CDR2 are SQVTM and ANQGSEA. The V end lost 4 bases, the J end lost 2 bases, and 15 bases lay between the germline ends. As DNA, the CDR3 is TGCAGCGTTGTAATGCCTAGCAGCCCCTACAATGAGCAGTTCTTC. This codes for CSVVMPSSPYNEQFF.

This rearrangement joins TRBV7-3 to TRBJ2-3, with TRBD1 identical over 8 bases. The V gene's germline CDR1 is SGHTA and CDR2 FQGTGA. Trimming cost V 5 bases and J 2 bases; bases outside gene matches: 3. The CDR3 runs to 14 residues. The CDR3 DNA is TGTGCCAGCAGCCCGGGACAGGCCACAGATACGCAGTATTTT. This encodes CASSPGQATDTQYF.

This chain links TRBV4-3 with TRBJ1-2; D gene ambiguous. The CDR3 totals 17 residues. V was pared by 5 bases and J by 4 bases, with 23 bases between. Germline-derived CDR1 and CDR2 are LGHNA and YSLEER. CDR3 coding DNA: TGCGCCAGCAGCAAACAATACCCTTGGCTCCCTTCCTATGGCTACACCTTC. It codes for CASSKQYPWLPSYGYTF.

CDR3 nucleotides: TGTGCCAGTAGTCCTTATACAGGGGACACCGGGGAGCTGTTTTTT. Its translation: CASSPYTGDTGELFF. This sequence joins TRBV19 and TRBJ2-2; 7 bases map to TRBD1. Germline V gene sequence: CDR1 LNHDA, CDR2 SQIVND (reference sequence). J gave up 3 bases and V 5 bases, and 6 bases lay outside the gene matches. The CDR3 runs to 15 residues.

The rearrangement joins TRBV2 to TRBJ2-7; TRBD2 matches at 13 bases. Germline V gene sequence: CDR1 SNHLY, CDR2 FYNNEI. The CDR3 totals 16 residues. The trim removed 4 bases at V and 0 bases at J, leaving 3 bases unmatched. The CDR3 region has the DNA TGTGCCAGCAGTGGCCGGACTAGCGGGGGCTCCTACGAGCAGTACTTC. Residues: CASSGRTSGGSYEQYF.